Listed below are T cell receptor beta chains from one sample, sequenced in a study of shared T cell receptors in the human thymus. Here immunoSEQ multiplex PCR was the method, and the copy in TCRdb shows in-frame clones only, minus some. The profile shows 600,000 to 900,000 clones, approximately 85% of them singletons. This sample also appeared in a second study, on human thymus T cells.

Sequences were obtained from thymocytes. Receptors were obtained from a girl under three years old with a congenital heart defect. Both conserved end residues are part of each CDR3. A D gene is named only where the DNA matches it firmly. A clone size is listed for some rows: how often the clone was seen (once, few, many), or a class if it is expanded.

clone_size: NA; d_call: TRBD1; j_call: TRBJ1-1; v_call: TRBV18; cdr3_aa: CASSPRTGENTEAFF; cdr3_nt: TGTGCCAGCTCACCACGGACAGGGGAGAACACTGAAGCTTTCTTT
clone_size: once; d_call: TRBD1; j_call: TRBJ2-1; v_call: TRBV2; cdr3_aa: CASSEGQGRVSSYNEQFF; cdr3_nt: TGTGCCAGCAGCGAAGGACAGGGGAGGGTAAGCTCCTACAATGAGCAGTTCTTC
clone_size: NA; d_call: NA; j_call: TRBJ1-1; v_call: TRBV6-1; cdr3_aa: CASSDMGAELTEAFF; cdr3_nt: TGTGCCAGCAGTGATATGGGAGCCGAACTCACTGAAGCTTTCTTT
clone_size: NA; d_call: NA; j_call: TRBJ2-5; v_call: TRBV14; cdr3_aa: CASSQDRGTQETQYF; cdr3_nt: TGTGCCAGCAGCCAAGATCGGGGTACCCAAGAGACCCAGTACTTC
clone_size: NA; d_call: NA; j_call: TRBJ1-4; v_call: TRBV25-1; cdr3_aa: CASSESRITNEKLFF; cdr3_nt: TGTGCCAGCAGTGAATCGCGGATAACTAATGAAAAACTGTTTTTT
clone_size: NA; d_call: TRBD2; j_call: TRBJ2-1; v_call: TRBV7-3; cdr3_aa: CASSSTSGGNYNEQFF; cdr3_nt: TGTGCCAGCAGCTCAACTAGCGGGGGGAACTACAATGAGCAGTTCTTC
clone_size: once; d_call: NA; j_call: TRBJ1-1; v_call: TRBV9; cdr3_aa: CASTPPTGWGTEAFF; cdr3_nt: TGTGCCAGCACCCCCCCGACAGGTTGGGGCACTGAAGCTTTCTTT
clone_size: NA; d_call: TRBD1; j_call: TRBJ2-1; v_call: TRBV5-1; cdr3_aa: CASSSYRGTKYNEQFF; cdr3_nt: TGCGCCAGCAGCTCCTACAGGGGAACCAAGTACAATGAGCAGTTCTTC
clone_size: NA; d_call: TRBD1; j_call: TRBJ1-4; v_call: TRBV11-1; cdr3_aa: CASSNGTDEKLFF; cdr3_nt: TGTGCCAGCAGCAATGGGACAGATGAAAAACTGTTTTTT
clone_size: NA; d_call: NA; j_call: TRBJ1-6; v_call: TRBV7-3; cdr3_aa: CASSARARGSSYNSPLHF; cdr3_nt: TGTGCCAGCAGCGCCCGGGCGCGGGGAAGCTCCTATAATTCACCCCTCCACTTT
clone_size: once; d_call: NA; j_call: TRBJ2-1; v_call: TRBV9; cdr3_aa: CASSVDGGTLHNEQFF; cdr3_nt: TGTGCCAGCAGCGTAGACGGGGGGACACTACACAATGAGCAGTTCTTC
clone_size: NA; d_call: NA; j_call: TRBJ2-7; v_call: TRBV5-1; cdr3_aa: CASSPNSRSEQYF; cdr3_nt: TGCGCCAGCAGCCCTAACTCTAGAAGCGAGCAGTACTTC
clone_size: NA; d_call: NA; j_call: TRBJ1-1; v_call: TRBV9; cdr3_aa: CASSNRDGHEAFF; cdr3_nt: TGTGCCAGCAGCAACAGGGATGGACATGAAGCTTTCTTT
clone_size: NA; d_call: NA; j_call: TRBJ2-5; v_call: TRBV6-1; cdr3_aa: CASSFDKPCGETQYF; cdr3_nt: TGTGCCAGCAGTTTTGACAAACCATGTGGGGAGACCCAGTACTTC
clone_size: NA; d_call: TRBD2; j_call: TRBJ2-7; v_call: TRBV9; cdr3_aa: CASSVVSGEGHEQYF; cdr3_nt: TGTGCCAGCAGCGTAGTGAGCGGGGAGGGGCACGAGCAGTACTTC
clone_size: once; d_call: NA; j_call: TRBJ1-2; v_call: TRBV27; cdr3_aa: CASSPSTGVGYGYTF; cdr3_nt: TGTGCCAGCAGTCCATCGACGGGGGTAGGCTATGGCTACACCTTC
clone_size: NA; d_call: TRBD1; j_call: TRBJ2-7; v_call: TRBV5-6; cdr3_aa: CASSLVPRDRGTEQYF; cdr3_nt: TGTGCCAGCAGCTTGGTGCCCCGGGACAGGGGGACCGAGCAGTACTTC